The 5 T cell receptor beta chains below come from one sample, sequenced in a study of CD8+ T cells in alopecia areata. Following RNA extraction, reverse transcription yielded cDNA that acted as the sequencing template. Only in-frame clones appear in the TCRdb table, and some are missing; sequencing was by immunoSEQ multiplex PCR. Here the sample spans 200,000 to 250,000 clones, 50% to 65% being singletons. This specimen consisted of CD4+ T cells sorted from blood, obtained at week 0. The source is a human donor with alopecia areata.

This chain uses TRBV30 with TRBJ2-1; a possible D gene is TRBD2 (6 bases). CDR3 length: 13 amino acids. Germline CDR1 is GTSNPN and CDR2 is SVGIG (reference sequence). The ends were cut back, 3 bases at V and 6 bases at J, with 12 bases in the middle. The CDR3 protein is CAWSAGPINEQFF. DNA for the CDR3: TGTGCCTGGAGCGCGGGACCAATCAATGAGCAGTTCTTC. Filled out from reference TRBV30 and TRBJ2-1, the complete variable domain reads SQTIHQWPATLVQPVGSPLSLECTVEGTSNPNLYWYRQAAGRGLQLLFYSVGIGQISSEVPQNLSASRPQDRQFILSSKKLLLSDSGFYLCAWSAGPINEQFFGPGTRLTVL.

The chain employs TRBV23-1 and TRBJ1-1, with D perhaps TRBD1 (5 bases). TRBV23-1 counts as an open reading frame of uncertain function. Trimming took off 2 bases at V and 1 base at J, with 8 bases between the two ends. There are 14 residues in the CDR3. The chain's CDR3 is CASSQDSRNTEAFF. As DNA, the CDR3 is TGCGCCAGCAGTCAAGACAGTCGGAACACTGAAGCTTTCTTT.

This clone was observed once. The chain has TRBV29-1 and TRBJ1-4; 10 nucleotides match TRBD1. The V gene end was trimmed by 3 bases and the J gene end by 5 bases; junction bases not matched to a gene: 3. Germline V gene sequence: CDR1 SQVTM, CDR2 ANQGSEA. This CDR3 has 14 amino acids. CDR3 residues: CSVDPGQGNEKLFF. CDR3 DNA sequence: TGCAGCGTTGATCCGGGACAGGGGAATGAAAAACTGTTTTTT.

This chain joins TRBV2 and TRBJ2-7, with D perhaps TRBD1 (5 bases). The CDR3 totals 13 residues. With 0 bases removed from V and 9 bases from J, the gap between germline ends came to 12 bases. The germline V gene has CDR1 SNHLY and CDR2 FYNNEI. CDR3 region: CASSEAQGSRQYF. CDR3 nucleotides: TGTGCCAGCAGTGAAGCGCAGGGCTCTCGGCAGTACTTC.

In its sample, this clone was seen a few times. The V gene is TRBV5-1, the J gene TRBJ2-1; 9 positions match TRBD1. The V gene's germline CDR1 is SGHRS and CDR2 YFSETQ. This CDR3 contains 17 residues. V lost 4 bases to trimming and J lost 7 bases; unmatched junction nucleotides: 15. The CDR3 bases are TGCGCCAGCAGCCCTTACGGGGGACAGGGCGGTAAAAATGAGCAGTTCTTC. Residues: CASSPYGGQGGKNEQFF.